This entry concerns a single TCR beta chain. CDR1 is SEHNR and CDR2 is FQNEAQ in the germline V gene (reference sequence). V was pared by 6 bases and J by 1 base, with 12 bases between. The CDR3 spans 14 residues. The data are from a study of cytomegalovirus exposure and HLA in healthy donors. PCR used 60 Vbeta primers and 13 Jbeta primers. Method: immunoSEQ multiplex PCR; TCRdb's copy keeps in-frame clones and lacks some. This sample carries 150,000 to 200,000 clones, 76% of them seen once, and the ten largest clones take approximately 3%. This rearrangement joins TRBV7-9 to TRBJ1-1, with a weak D call TRBD1 (6 bases). The source material was PBMCs. The receptor comes from a male donor in good health and CMV-seronegative. The CDR3 nucleotides read TGTGCCAGCAGTTTTAGCAGGGGGAACACTGAAGCTTTCTTT. It is translated as CASSFSRGNTEAFF.